This entry features one TCR beta chain sequence. The target antigen is unknown. This entry comes from a study of PD-L1 blockade in urothelial cancer. Whole-study findings and limits: Better survival was predicted by below-median pretreatment blood TCR clonality.

The number of samples from each patient was between 1 and 8, taken pretreatment and on-treatment. Added to each PCR by spiking were synthetic TCR analog templates. Generated by immunoSEQ multiplex PCR, the TCRdb table keeps only in-frame clones and is missing some. The sample holds around 100,000 clones, about nine tenths seen once. The germline V and J ends were trimmed by 2 bases and 1 base, with 5 bases remaining between them. Germline CDR1 is MDHEN and CDR2 is SYDVKM. The CDR3 has 13 residues. V gene TRBV28 combines with J gene TRBJ1-2, with D uncertain. The receptor was isolated from a woman older than 75 with urothelial cancer. Sequencing was performed on PBMCs, taken around atezolizumab (anti-PD-L1) treatment. The CDR3: CASSLPRNYGYTF. The CDR3 DNA reads as TGTGCCAGCAGTTTACCGCGTAACTATGGCTACACCTTC.